The source of this T cell receptor beta chain is a study of a mutant IDH1 vaccine in newly diagnosed glioma. Overall study context: Treated patients comprised approximately 60% males and about 40% females, mean age approximately 38 years. Study-wide findings and caveats: A vaccine-induced immune response developed in around 92% of the patients.

Some clones are missing from TCRdb's copy, which holds only in-frame ones; the method was immunoSEQ multiplex PCR. The table lists over 50,000 clones, 70% to 90% of them singletons. Specified time point: week 5, during vaccination. The study gave 300 ug of mutant IDH1 20-mer peptide per vaccine dose, with topical imiquimod. This CDR3 has 14 residues. V was shortened by 8 bases and J by 3 bases, with 14 bases between the two germline ends. CDR1 MNHEY and CDR2 SVGAGI come from the germline V gene. On this clone: The antigen is undetermined.

Sequencing used PBMCs, obtained from a glioma patient whose treatment included an IDH1 peptide vaccine. V gene TRBV6-5 combines with J gene TRBJ1-5, with D unclear. This receptor was identified in a woman aged 35 to 49 with glioma. CDR3: CASSFARDNQPQHF. The CDR3 DNA follows: TGTGCCAGCTCATTCGCACGGGACAATCAGCCCCAGCATTTT.